What follows are 21 T cell receptor beta chains derived from one specimen sequenced in a study of OX40 agonist ivuxolimab in advanced cancers. Using immunoSEQ multiplex PCR, the repertoire was profiled, and TCRdb retains in-frame clones only, with some absent. The repertoire holds roughly 91,000 clones, with more than 95% as singletons. The specimen comprised CD4+ or CD8+ T cells sorted from blood, sampled in a trial of the OX40 agonist ivuxolimab. These receptor sequences come from an adult with an advanced solid tumor such as melanoma, head and neck, liver or kidney cancer.

The gene calls are TRBV28 and TRBJ1-1, with 7 positions matching TRBD1. V dropped 2 bases and J dropped 5; count of bases not matched to a gene: 11. The CDR3 loop spans 16 amino acids. The germline CDR1 and CDR2 sequences are MDHEN and SYDVKM. CDR3 nucleotide sequence: TGTGCCAGCAGTTTAGTAATGACAGGGCGGGGTACTGAAGCTTTCTTT. Translation gives CASSLVMTGRGTEAFF.

This clone was seen a few times. V and J are TRBV19 and TRBJ1-1; D is ambiguous. The ends were cut back, 8 bases at V and 0 bases at J, with 10 bases in the middle. The CDR3 covers 13 residues. Germline CDR1 and CDR2: LNHDA and SQIVND (reference sequence). The DNA of the CDR3 is TGTGCCAGTTCACCGAGCATGAACACTGAAGCTTTCTTT. This gives the protein CASSPSMNTEAFF.

This sequence joins TRBV5-5 and TRBJ2-3, with D unclear. The germline gives CDR1 SGHKS, CDR2 YYEKEE (reference sequence). Trimming pared 0 bases from V and 4 bases from J, leaving 18 bases between. The CDR3 has 17 amino acids. CDR3 in DNA: TGTGCCAGCAGCTTGGCCTCTGGCCGCCTGTCCCCAGATACGCAGTATTTT. It codes for CASSLASGRLSPDTQYF.

The chain recombines TRBV14 with TRBJ2-3; 7 bases agree with TRBD2. J lost 2 bases, V lost 1 base, and 6 bases had no gene match. This CDR3 has 16 amino acids. Per the germline V gene, CDR1 is SGHDN and CDR2 is FVKESK. The CDR3 region is CASSQAGTTHTDTQYF. In DNA, the CDR3 is TGTGCCAGCAGCCAAGCCGGGACTACACACACAGATACGCAGTATTTT. The whole variable domain, filled in from reference TRBV14 and TRBJ2-3, reads EAGVTQFPSHSVIEKGQTVTLRCDPISGHDNLYWYRRVMGKEIKFLLHFVKESKQDESGMPNNRFLAERTGGTYSTLKVQPAELEDSGVYFCASSQAGTTHTDTQYFGPGTRLTVL.

V is TRBV13 and J is TRBJ1-3, with no clear D. The length of the CDR3 is 13 residues. Germline lookup yields CDR1 PRHDT and CDR2 FYEKMQ (reference sequence). The V gene lost 0 bases and the J gene lost 5 bases, with 5 bases spanning the gap. The CDR3 spells CASSLGTRNTIYF. DNA of the CDR3: TGTGCCAGCAGCTTAGGGACTCGAAACACCATATATTTT.

In this sample, this clone turned up a few times. V and J are TRBV2 and TRBJ2-7, with 8 nucleotides matching TRBD1. J lost 7 bases, V lost 2 bases, and 7 bases had no gene match. The CDR3 has 14 residues. CDR1 and CDR2 (germline): SNHLY, FYNNEI. CDR3 nucleotides: TGTGCCAGCAGTGAAACCCCGGACAGGGCGGAGCAGTACTTC. Residues: CASSETPDRAEQYF.

The rearrangement joins TRBV19 to TRBJ1-1; D not resolved. CDR3 length: 13 amino acids. Germline CDR1 and CDR2: LNHDA and SQIVND (reference sequence). The V end lost 3 bases, the J end lost 3 bases, and 8 bases lay between the germline ends. CDR3 amino acids: CASSMVGYTEAFF. The CDR3 DNA sequence: TGTGCCAGTAGTATGGTTGGGTACACTGAAGCTTTCTTT.

The chain links TRBV28 to TRBJ2-2; D not resolved. CDR3 length: 15 amino acids. Germline V gives CDR1 MDHEN, CDR2 SYDVKM. Trimming removed 10 bases at V and 2 bases at J, with 17 bases between. The DNA for the CDR3 is TGTGCCACCCGGGCCCTCGGATTAAACACCGGGGAGCTGTTTTTT. Translated, it gives CATRALGLNTGELFF.

The rearrangement uses TRBV27 and TRBJ2-7, with D perhaps matching TRBD2 (5 bases). The CDR3 is 13 residues long. Per germline, CDR1 MNHEY and CDR2 SMNVEV (reference sequence). Deletions cut 4 bases from V and 4 bases from J, with 11 bases between. CDR3 amino acids: CASSSRLAYEQYF. CDR3 nucleotide sequence: TGTGCCAGCAGTTCCCGTCTAGCTTACGAGCAGTACTTC.

This chain joins TRBV14 and TRBJ1-1, with 7 positions matching TRBD1. The CDR3 totals 13 residues. CDR1 SGHDN and CDR2 FVKESK come from the germline V gene. The junction had 4 bases not matched to a gene; V was cut back by 4 bases and J by 5 bases. CDR3 region: CASSPGGGTEAFF. The DNA of the CDR3 is TGTGCCAGCAGCCCAGGGGGGGGGACTGAAGCTTTCTTT.

The CDR3 sequence is CASPEEDTQYF. In nucleotides, the CDR3 is TGTGCCAGCCCGGAGGAGGATACGCAGTATTTT. The V call is TRBV2, the J call TRBJ2-3; D is possibly TRBD2 (5 bases). V dropped 8 bases and J dropped 6 bases, with 9 bases sitting between them. This CDR3 has 11 amino acids. Germline V gene sequence: CDR1 SNHLY, CDR2 FYNNEI.

This clone was recorded once. The chain has TRBV5-6 and TRBJ2-5; D gene ambiguous. The J call is doubtful: the DNA matches TRBJ2-7 better. CDR1 is SGHDT, CDR2 YYEEEE, per germline. The CDR3 is 13 residues long. DNA for the CDR3: TGTGCCAGCAGCTTACGAGGTACCTACGAGCAGTACTTC. Protein product: CASSLRGTYEQYF.

Only one count was recorded for this clone. The gene calls are TRBV4-2 and TRBJ2-7; 9 bases agree with TRBD2. CDR3 length: 14 residues. With V trimmed by 5 bases and J by 7 bases, 9 bases remained unmatched. CDR1 LGHNA and CDR2 YNFKEQ come from the germline V gene. The CDR3 here is CASSLAGGQVEQYF. The CDR3 coding sequence is TGTGCCAGCAGCTTGGCGGGGGGGCAGGTTGAGCAGTACTTC.

CDR3 DNA sequence: TGTGCCAGCCCGGCCGAGGGGGAGCAGTACTTC. This sequence encodes CASPAEGEQYF. This chain uses TRBV21-1 with TRBJ2-7. TRBV21-1 is listed as a pseudogene. CDR3 size: 11 residues.

The rearrangement uses TRBV4-2 and TRBJ2-7; TRBD1 aligns across 7 bases. Germline-derived CDR1 and CDR2 are LGHNA and YNFKEQ. The CDR3 is 15 residues long. The V segment lost 3 bases and the J segment 1 base; nucleotides outside the gene matches: 6. This chain's CDR3 is CASSQPTGRSYEQYF. In nucleotides, the CDR3 is TGTGCCAGCAGCCAGCCGACAGGGCGGTCCTACGAGCAGTACTTC.

CDR3 in DNA: TGTGCCAGCAGAATCACAGGGTCTGGAGATACGCAGTATTTT. Protein product: CASRITGSGDTQYF. The genes are TRBV28 and TRBJ2-3; weak D call: TRBD1 (6 bases). CDR3 length equals 14 residues. Trimming took off 6 bases at V and 5 bases at J, with 15 bases between the two ends. Germline-derived CDR1 and CDR2 are MDHEN and SYDVKM. Full variable domain (missing parts from reference TRBV28 and TRBJ2-3): DVKVTQSSRYLVKRTGEKVFLECVQDMDHENMFWYRQDPGLGLRLIYFSYDVKMKEKGDIPEGYSVSREKKERFSLILESASTNQTSMYLCASRITGSGDTQYFGPGTRLTVL.

V usage is TRBV5-6 and J usage is TRBJ2-3; D uncertain. The CDR3 is 13 residues long. The V gene lost 0 bases and the J gene lost 2 bases, with 4 bases spanning the gap. Germline V lookup: CDR1 SGHDT, CDR2 YYEEEE. The CDR3 spells CASSLGDTDTQYF. The CDR3, as DNA: TGTGCCAGCAGCTTGGGGGACACAGATACGCAGTATTTT.

V gene TRBV21-1 combines with J gene TRBJ2-5; the table's D call, TRBD2, has no DNA check behind it. TRBV21-1 is listed as a pseudogene. The CDR3 sequence is 15 residues long. Here the CDR3 reads CASSKDDRRSETQYF. CDR3 DNA: TGTGCCAGCAGCAAAGACGACCGGAGGTCTGAGACCCAGTACTTC.

This chain links TRBV27 with TRBJ2-7, with D tentatively TRBD1 (5 bases). Germline loops: CDR1 MNHEY, CDR2 SMNVEV (reference sequence). The germline V and J ends were trimmed by 3 bases and 7 bases, with 16 bases remaining between them. There are 14 residues in the CDR3. The CDR3 DNA reads TGTGCCAGCAGTTTCGCGACGGACATCGGGGAGCAGTACTTC. Protein: CASSFATDIGEQYF.

The CDR3 here is CASSQPTHPNTGELFF. CDR3 nucleotide sequence: TGCGCCAGCAGCCAACCAACCCACCCGAACACCGGGGAGCTGTTTTTT. The chain carries TRBV4-3 and TRBJ2-2; the D is unclear. The V end was cut by 2 bases, the J end by 0 bases, with 10 bases between. Germline CDR1 reads LGHNA; CDR2 reads YSLEER. This CDR3 is built from 16 residues.

The chain carries TRBV25-1 and TRBJ1-6; 8 bases are a match to TRBD1. With 3 bases clipped from V and 10 bases from J, the junction kept 8 bases outside the gene matches. The CDR3 spans 15 residues. The V gene's germline CDR1 is MGHDK and CDR2 SYGVNS. This CDR3 is CASSDRGPTGSPLHF. Written as DNA, the CDR3 is TGTGCCAGCAGTGACAGGGGGCCTACCGGCTCACCCCTCCACTTT.